A selection of T cell receptor beta chains follows, all from one sample in a study of blood T cell repertoires in COVID-19. Measured with immunoSEQ multiplex PCR; TCRdb has only the in-frame clones, and not every one. The sample carries 30,000 to 40,000 clones, approximately 86% recorded once. The material sequenced was peripheral blood. The receptors stem from a woman aged 80 or over with active or convalescent COVID-19. CDR3s include the opening cysteine and the closing phenylalanine or tryptophan. The D gene is left open where the match is weak. Some rows mark clone size as missing; the rest say once, few, many or name a class of expanded clone.

>TRBD2|TRBV4-1|TRBJ2-2|-
TGCGCCAGCAGCCGAGGGACTAGCGGGAGCGGCGGGGAGCTGTTTTTT
CASSRGTSGSGGELFF
>-|TRBV5-1|TRBJ2-3|-
TGCGCCAGCAGCTCTAGCGTGCCGGGCACAGATACGCAGTATTTT
CASSSSVPGTDTQYF
>-|TRBV19|TRBJ2-5|-
TGTGCCAGCGGCGAGGGGAGGCAAGAGACCCAGTACTTC
CASGEGRQETQYF
>-|TRBV5-1|TRBJ2-7|once
TGCGCCAGCAGCGCCGGTTTTTCCTACGAGCAGTACTTC
CASSAGFSYEQYF
>-|TRBV5-6|TRBJ2-3|-
TGTGCCAGCAGCCAAACCGGGAGACCCACAGATACGCAGTATTTT
CASSQTGRPTDTQYF
>TRBD2|TRBV2|TRBJ2-3|-
TGTGCCAGCAGTCGGCGGGAGGGGTTCACAGATACGCAGTATTTT
CASSRREGFTDTQYF
>-|TRBV3-1/TRBV3-2|TRBJ1-1|-
TGTGCCAGCAGCCAAGCGGCAAAACAGGGACCTGAAGCTTTCTTT
CASSQAAKQGPEAFF
>TRBD1|TRBV2|TRBJ1-5|few
TGTGCCAGCACCCTGGACAGGGGGCAAAGTCAGCCCCAGCATTTT
CASTLDRGQSQPQHF
>-|TRBV7-2|TRBJ2-7|-
TGTGCCAGCAGCAGTACAGGGTACGAGCAGTACTTC
CASSSTGYEQYF
>-|TRBV12-3/TRBV12-4|TRBJ2-7|few
TGTGCCAGCAAGGTGCCGGGGATCGAGCAGTACTTC
CASKVPGIEQYF
>TRBD2|TRBV6-5|TRBJ2-7|-
TGTGCCAGCAGTTACTCGGGAGGGAAGTCCTACGAGCAGTACTTC
CASSYSGGKSYEQYF
>TRBD2|TRBV7-2|TRBJ2-1|-
TGTGCCAGCATCCCGACTAGCGGGAGGGGTGAGCAGTTCTTC
CASIPTSGRGEQFF
>-|TRBV6-6|TRBJ1-4|-
TGTGCCAGCAGCCCCCGCGGGGCTCGTGAAAAACTGTTTTTT
CASSPRGAREKLFF
>TRBD1|TRBV5-1|TRBJ1-1|-
TGCGCCAGCAGCAAGCAGGGGGCCAACACTGAAGCTTTCTTT
CASSKQGANTEAFF
>-|TRBV6-5|TRBJ1-6|-
TGTGCCAGCAGCGAGGACGCCTCAGGGTTACCCCTCCACTTT
CASSEDASGLPLHF
>-|TRBV2|TRBJ2-2|-
TGTGCCAGCACCCAGACAGCGACCGGGGAGCTGTTTTTT
CASTQTATGELFF
>TRBD2|TRBV2|TRBJ2-5|-
TGTGCCAGCAGCGGGGGGTACCAAGAGACCCAGTACTTC
CASSGGYQETQYF
>TRBD1|TRBV6-5|TRBJ2-7|once
TGTGCCAGCACCGGGACAGGGATTTCCTACGAGCAGTACTTC
CASTGTGISYEQYF
>TRBD1|TRBV4-1|TRBJ2-5|-
TGCGCCAGCAGCCAAGTTCGGCCAGGGGGATTTGAGACCCAGTACTTC
CASSQVRPGGFETQYF
>TRBD2|TRBV12-5|TRBJ2-3|-
TGTGCTAGTGGTTTGGTCGGACTAGTCACGCAGTATTTT
CASGLVGLVTQYF
>-|TRBV4-1|TRBJ2-1|-
TGCGCCAGCAGCCAAGCGTCAGTTCGGGGGAAAAATGAGCAGTTCTTC
CASSQASVRGKNEQFF
>TRBD1|TRBV30|TRBJ2-7|-
TGTGCCTGGAGACCCAGACAGGGGGCGGGTCTCCCCTACGAGCAGTACTTC
CAWRPRQGAGLPYEQYF
>-|TRBV5-4|TRBJ1-2|-
TGTGCCAGCAGCCCCTCTCGTAGGGGCTACTATGGCTACACCTTC
CASSPSRRGYYGYTF
>-|TRBV5-1|TRBJ1-4|-
TGCGCCAGCAGCTTGAGGGGACAAGCAACTAATGAAAAACTGTTTTTT
CASSLRGQATNEKLFF
>TRBD2|TRBV5-4|TRBJ2-2|-
TGTGCCAGCAGCGTGGGACTAGCAGAGACCGGGGAGCTGTTTTTT
CASSVGLAETGELFF
>TRBD1|TRBV9|TRBJ2-2|-
TGTGCCAGCAGCCTCGGGACAGGGAACACCGGGGAGCTGTTTTTT
CASSLGTGNTGELFF
>TRBD1|TRBV28|TRBJ1-5|once
TGTGCCAGCAGTGGCGTGACAGGGCTCGTTCAGCCCCAGCATTTT
CASSGVTGLVQPQHF
>-|TRBV10-3|TRBJ1-4|-
TGTGCCATCAGTGAGTCGGGGCACATGGGTGAAAAACTGTTTTTT
CAISESGHMGEKLFF
>TRBD1|TRBV7-6|TRBJ2-1|-
TGTGCCAGCAGCTTAAGGGTACAGGGGGTGAATGAGCAGTTCTTC
CASSLRVQGVNEQFF
>-|TRBV11-2|TRBJ2-3|-
TGTGCCAGCAGCTTAGGAGTGGTGGGCACAGATACGCAGTATTTT
CASSLGVVGTDTQYF
>-|TRBV6-5|TRBJ2-5|-
TGTGCCAGCAGTCTACGTGGGGGGACCCAAGAGACCCAGTACTTC
CASSLRGGTQETQYF
>-|TRBV5-1|TRBJ1-1|-
TGCGCCAGCAGTTTGGTCGACAGGAACACTGAAGCTTTCTTT
CASSLVDRNTEAFF
>-|TRBV18|TRBJ2-1|few
TGTGCCAGCTCACTACAGACCCAGAACTACAATGAGCAGTTCTTC
CASSLQTQNYNEQFF
>TRBD2|TRBV7-2|TRBJ2-1|-
TGTGCCAGCAGCTCTCAGAGCGGGATAGTCGCCAATGAGCAGTTCTTC
CASSSQSGIVANEQFF
>-|TRBV7-8|TRBJ1-2|-
TGTGCCAGCAGCCCCCCGGGAGGGCAGAGCTATGGCTACACCTTC
CASSPPGGQSYGYTF
>TRBD1|TRBV25-1|TRBJ1-1|-
TGTGCCAGCAGTGCATCGAACAGGGGTACCGTGAACACTGAAGCTTTCTTT
CASSASNRGTVNTEAFF
>-|TRBV2|TRBJ1-1|-
TGTGCCAGCAGTGAAAGGCCAGGGGAGTACACTGAAGCTTTCTTT
CASSERPGEYTEAFF
>-|TRBV28|TRBJ2-1|once
TGTGCCAGCAGTGGGAGGCCGTGGGTTGAGCAGTTCTTC
CASSGRPWVEQFF
>-|TRBV3-1/TRBV3-2|TRBJ1-3|few
TGTGCCAGCAGCCAAGAGGCGGGGGTCGGTGGAAACACCATATATTTT
CASSQEAGVGGNTIYF
>-|TRBV5-1|TRBJ2-7|-
TGCGCCAGCAGCCCGGGGATTGTGGCCGACCCTGGGGAGCAGTACTTC
CASSPGIVADPGEQYF
>TRBD1|TRBV11-1|TRBJ2-7|-
TGTGCCATATCCCGGGACAGGGGGGACGAGCAGTACTTC
CAISRDRGDEQYF
>TRBD1|TRBV25-1|TRBJ2-7|-
TGTGCCAGCAGTACTAACTTGGACAGGGGAACCTACGAGCAGTACTTC
CASSTNLDRGTYEQYF
>-|TRBV2|TRBJ1-2|once
TGTGCCAGCAGTCCTAACCCCGCAGGGTATGGCTACACCTTC
CASSPNPAGYGYTF
>-|TRBV29-1|TRBJ1-4|-
TGCAGCGTTGAGGGGGAGGGGGAAAAACTGTTTTTT
CSVEGEGEKLFF
>TRBD1|TRBV19|TRBJ1-4|-
TGTGCCAGTAGTATCGACAGGGATGCAACTAATGAAAAACTGTTTTTT
CASSIDRDATNEKLFF